This TCR beta chain emerged from a study of somatic mutations in cytotoxic T cells in rheumatoid arthritis. For the study at large: Patient blood (around 30 ml EDTA) was collected right after diagnosis, preceding any treatment. Selected populations of V beta antibody-stained T cells underwent flow sorting at nearly 100% purity; these encompassed V beta1+ cells subjected to TCRB sequencing.

The study pulled out CD4+ and CD8+ cells with positive magnetic bead selection and then checked their purity by flow cytometry. The method was immunoSEQ multiplex PCR; TCRdb's version includes in-frame clones alone and lacks a portion of them. The sample yields roughly 20,000 clones, roughly two thirds seen once. Findings and caveats of the study: For about an eighth of the 65 patients, a single CD8+ clone accounted for more than 20% of CD8+ cells.

This CDR3 is built from 13 residues. The V gene lost 2 bases and the J gene lost 7 bases, with 11 bases spanning the gap. Germline loops: CDR1 MNHEY, CDR2 SVGAGI. With regard to this clone: What it recognizes is unknown.

The chain combines TRBV6-5 with TRBJ1-2; tentative D call: TRBD1 (5 bases). The receptor was isolated from an adult with rheumatoid arthritis. What was sequenced was CD8+ T cells sorted from blood. This CDR3 is CASSYVQGGGYTF. DNA for the CDR3: TGTGCCAGCAGTTACGTTCAGGGCGGTGGCTACACCTTC.